One and the same sample provided the 13 T cell receptor beta chains below, sequenced in a study of PD-L1 blockade in urothelial cancer. TCRdb keeps only in-frame clones here, not all; method: immunoSEQ multiplex PCR. Altogether roughly 48,000 clones are present, under 90% being singletons, with the ten largest covering about 6%. The material was PBMCs, obtained around atezolizumab (anti-PD-L1) treatment. Source of these receptors: a middle-aged man with urothelial cancer.

The J gene is TRBJ2-1, the V gene TRBV18; weak D call: TRBD2 (6 bases). This CDR3 comprises 14 residues. CDR1 is KGHSH, CDR2 LQKENI, per germline. Trimming shortened V by 3 bases and J by 5 bases, and 11 bases separated the two germline ends. The CDR3 region is CASSPGGLNNEQFF. In DNA form, the CDR3 reads TGTGCCAGCTCACCTGGGGGACTGAACAATGAGCAGTTCTTC.

The CDR3 DNA follows: TGTGCCTGGTCCTACAGGGGAATAAGGGAGCAGTACTTC. Translation gives CAWSYRGIREQYF. The chain has TRBV30 and TRBJ2-7, with 7 nucleotides matching TRBD1. The CDR3 is 13 residues long. J lost 7 bases, V lost 5 bases, and 11 bases had no gene match. The germline gives CDR1 GTSNPN, CDR2 SVGIG (reference sequence). Filled out from reference TRBV30 and TRBJ2-7, the complete variable domain reads SQTIHQWPATLVQPVGSPLSLECTVEGTSNPNLYWYRQAAGRGLQLLFYSVGIGQISSEVPQNLSASRPQDRQFILSSKKLLLSDSGFYLCAWSYRGIREQYFGPGTRLTVT.

The chain combines TRBV27 with TRBJ2-7, with 7 bases lining up with TRBD2. The germline V gene has CDR1 MNHEY and CDR2 SMNVEV (reference sequence). The CDR3 totals 19 residues. V dropped 2 bases and J dropped 2; count of bases not matched to a gene: 18. The CDR3 DNA follows: TGTGCCAGCAGTTTACGTGGACCGGGACTACAGACAAGGACCTACGAGCAGTACTTC. Amino acid sequence: CASSLRGPGLQTRTYEQYF.

This sequence joins TRBV19 and TRBJ2-7, with 7 bases matching TRBD2. The germline V gene has CDR1 LNHDA and CDR2 SQIVND (reference sequence). V shed 8 bases and J 5 bases; nucleotides not matched to a gene: 9. The CDR3 contains 13 residues. Written as DNA, the CDR3 is TGTGCCAGTGGGCCCAGCGGGACGCACGAGCAGTACTTC. Amino acids: CASGPSGTHEQYF. The full variable domain, in which reference TRBV19 and TRBJ2-7 provide the parts outside the CDR3, is DGGITQSPKYLFRKEGQNVTLSCEQNLNHDAMYWYRQDPGQGLRLIYYSQIVNDFQKGDIAEGYSVSREKKESFPLTVTSAQKNPTAFYLCASGPSGTHEQYFGPGTRLTVT.

The V and J genes are TRBV28 and TRBJ1-2; D gene ambiguous. Germline V gives CDR1 MDHEN, CDR2 SYDVKM. The CDR3 totals 13 residues. V was shortened by 4 bases and J by 0 bases, with 6 bases between the two germline ends. The CDR3 sequence is CASSSASNYGYTF. CDR3 DNA sequence: TGTGCCAGCAGTTCCGCGTCTAACTATGGCTACACCTTC.

The chain uses TRBV5-1 and TRBJ2-7; 8 nucleotides align to TRBD1. Trimming removed 4 bases from V and 8 bases from J; junction bases left unmatched: 5. CDR3 size: 12 residues. Looked up from germline, CDR1 is SGHRS and CDR2 is YFSETQ. CDR3 in DNA: TGCGCCAGCAGCCCGGACAGGGCCAAGCAGTACTTC. Its protein is CASSPDRAKQYF.

The rearrangement links TRBV27 to TRBJ2-5; weak D call: TRBD2 (6 bases). The CDR3 is made up of 15 amino acids. V lost 7 bases to trimming and J lost 0 bases, with 15 bases between them. Germline V gene lookup returns CDR1 MNHEY and CDR2 SMNVEV (reference sequence). The CDR3 spells CASMRTGEYQETQYF. CDR3 DNA: TGTGCCAGCATGCGGACGGGGGAGTACCAAGAGACCCAGTACTTC.

The genes are TRBV27 and TRBJ1-2, with D perhaps matching TRBD1 (5 bases). V gave up 6 bases and J gave up 4 bases, with 9 bases separating them. The germline gives CDR1 MNHEY, CDR2 SMNVEV (reference sequence). The CDR3 loop spans 12 amino acids. The DNA for the CDR3 is TGTGCCAGCAGCAGGGTAGGCTATGGCTACACCTTC. Its protein product is CASSRVGYGYTF.

This chain uses TRBV19 with TRBJ1-5, with 9 nucleotides matching TRBD1. V lost 7 bases and J lost 3; bases outside the gene matches: 10. The CDR3 has 16 residues. From germline, CDR1 is LNHDA and CDR2 SQIVND (reference sequence). This CDR3 is CASKDGQGYDNQPQHF. CDR3 bases: TGTGCCAGTAAAGACGGACAGGGGTATGACAATCAGCCCCAGCATTTT.

V gene TRBV6-5 combines with J gene TRBJ2-7; TRBD1 matches at 9 bases. The trim removed 7 bases at V and 0 bases at J, leaving 7 bases unmatched. Germline loops: CDR1 MNHEY, CDR2 SVGAGI. The CDR3 is made up of 15 amino acids. The CDR3 sequence: CASTKGTGISYEQYF. CDR3 in DNA: TGTGCCAGCACCAAGGGGACAGGGATCTCCTACGAGCAGTACTTC.

This chain connects TRBV5-1 to TRBJ2-4; D is possibly TRBD2 (5 bases). V lost 4 bases and J lost 7, with 21 bases in between. Germline V gene data show CDR1 as SGHRS and CDR2 as YFSETQ. The CDR3 is made up of 16 amino acids. The DNA for the CDR3 is TGCGCCAGCAGCCCCACGGGGATCCCAACCCAGAACATTCAGTACTTC. This gives the protein CASSPTGIPTQNIQYF.

CDR3 sequence (DNA): TGCGCCAGCAGCTTAGCGGGAGGGCCTGACAATGAGCAGTTCTTC. Residues: CASSLAGGPDNEQFF. V is TRBV5-1 and J is TRBJ2-1; 10 bases are a match to TRBD2. V trimming: 2 bases; J trimming: 5 bases; junction bases outside the gene matches: 4. CDR3 length: 15 amino acids. Germline CDR1 SGHRS, CDR2 YFSETQ.

This clone has just a few counts. The chain recombines TRBV5-4 with TRBJ1-6; D perhaps matches TRBD1 (6 bases). CDR1 and CDR2 from the germline V gene are SGHNT and YYREEE (reference sequence). This CDR3 spans 16 amino acids. V lost 3 bases to trimming and J lost 0 bases, with 10 bases between them. The CDR3 bases are TGTGCCAGCAGCTCGGACAGAAGCTCCTATAATTCACCCCTCCACTTT. It specifies CASSSDRSSYNSPLHF.